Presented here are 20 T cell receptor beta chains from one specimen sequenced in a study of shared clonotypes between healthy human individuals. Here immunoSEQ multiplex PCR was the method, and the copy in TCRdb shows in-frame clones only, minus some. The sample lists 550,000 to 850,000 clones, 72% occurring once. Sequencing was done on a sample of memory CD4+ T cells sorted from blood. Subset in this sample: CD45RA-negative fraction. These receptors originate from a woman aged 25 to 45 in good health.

Written as DNA, the CDR3 is TGTGCCAGCAGCTTGTATGGTCGGGAGGCAGATACGCAGTATTTT. Protein: CASSLYGREADTQYF. The chain combines TRBV5-6 with TRBJ2-3; 7 nucleotides agree with TRBD2. CDR1 SGHDT and CDR2 YYEEEE come from the germline V gene. The CDR3 extends over 15 amino acids. The ends lost 1 base at V and 4 bases at J; junction bases unmatched: 6.

The CDR3 spells CASRSTWGTGANVLTF. CDR3 bases: TGTGCCAGCAGGTCAACCTGGGGTACTGGGGCCAACGTCCTGACTTTC. V is TRBV27 and J is TRBJ2-6; D gene uncertain. The CDR3 loop spans 16 amino acids. V lost 6 bases to trimming and J lost 2 bases, with 14 bases between them. CDR1 and CDR2 from the germline V gene are MNHEY and SMNVEV (reference sequence).

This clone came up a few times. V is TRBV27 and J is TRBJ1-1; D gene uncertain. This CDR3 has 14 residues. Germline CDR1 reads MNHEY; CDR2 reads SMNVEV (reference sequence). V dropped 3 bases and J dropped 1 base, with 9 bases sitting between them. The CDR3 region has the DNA TGTGCCAGCAGTTTCTCATTCGCGAACACTGAAGCTTTCTTT. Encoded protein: CASSFSFANTEAFF.

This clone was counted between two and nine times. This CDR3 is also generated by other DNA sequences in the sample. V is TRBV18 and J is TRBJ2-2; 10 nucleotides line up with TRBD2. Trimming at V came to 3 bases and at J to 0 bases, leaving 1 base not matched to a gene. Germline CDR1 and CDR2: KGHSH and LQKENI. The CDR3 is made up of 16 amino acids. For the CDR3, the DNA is TGTGCCAGCTCACCTGGACTAGCGGCGAACACCGGGGAGCTGTTTTTT. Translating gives CASSPGLAANTGELFF.

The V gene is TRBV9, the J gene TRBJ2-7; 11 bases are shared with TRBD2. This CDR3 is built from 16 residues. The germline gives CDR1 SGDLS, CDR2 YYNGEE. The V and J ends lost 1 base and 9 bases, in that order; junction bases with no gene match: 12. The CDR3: CASSVPGLAAIFAQYF. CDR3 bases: TGTGCCAGCAGCGTACCGGGACTAGCGGCAATCTTCGCGCAGTACTTC.

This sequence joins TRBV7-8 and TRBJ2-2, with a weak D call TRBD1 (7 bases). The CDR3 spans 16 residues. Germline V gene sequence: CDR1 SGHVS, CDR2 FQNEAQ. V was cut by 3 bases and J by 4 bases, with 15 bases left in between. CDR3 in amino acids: CASSFNPGGITGELFF. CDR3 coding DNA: TGTGCCAGCAGCTTTAACCCAGGGGGGATCACCGGGGAGCTGTTTTTT.

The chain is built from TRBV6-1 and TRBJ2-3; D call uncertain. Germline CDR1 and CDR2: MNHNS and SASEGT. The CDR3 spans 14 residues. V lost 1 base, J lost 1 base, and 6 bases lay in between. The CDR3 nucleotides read TGTGCCAGCAGTGAAGTGTGGGGCACAGATACGCAGTATTTT. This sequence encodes CASSEVWGTDTQYF.

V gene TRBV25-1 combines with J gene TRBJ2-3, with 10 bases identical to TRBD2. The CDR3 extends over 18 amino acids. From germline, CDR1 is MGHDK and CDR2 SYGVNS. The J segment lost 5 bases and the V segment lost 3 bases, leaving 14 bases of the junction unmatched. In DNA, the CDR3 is TGTGCCAGCAGTGATCCTTCTTCTACTAGCGGGAATCGAGATACGCAGTATTTT. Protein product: CASSDPSSTSGNRDTQYF.

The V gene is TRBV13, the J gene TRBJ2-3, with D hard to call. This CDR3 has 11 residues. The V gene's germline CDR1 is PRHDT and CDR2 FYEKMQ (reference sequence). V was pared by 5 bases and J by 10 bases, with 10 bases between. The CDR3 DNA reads TGTGCCAGCAGCCGGACCAGCCCGCAGTATTTT. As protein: CASSRTSPQYF.

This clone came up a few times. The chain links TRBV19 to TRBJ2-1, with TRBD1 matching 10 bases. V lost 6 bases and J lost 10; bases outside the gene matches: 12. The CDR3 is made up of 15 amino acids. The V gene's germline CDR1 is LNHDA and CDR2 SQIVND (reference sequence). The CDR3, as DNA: TGTGCCAGTAGGCCCCCCGGGACAGGGGTTCAGGAGCAGTTCTTC. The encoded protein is CASRPPGTGVQEQFF.

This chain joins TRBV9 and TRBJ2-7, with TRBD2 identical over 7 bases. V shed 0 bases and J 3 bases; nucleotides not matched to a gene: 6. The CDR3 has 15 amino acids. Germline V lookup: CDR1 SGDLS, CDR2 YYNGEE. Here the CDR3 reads CASSVGGGRGYEQYF. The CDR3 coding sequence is TGTGCCAGCAGCGTAGGGGGCGGGAGAGGCTACGAGCAGTACTTC. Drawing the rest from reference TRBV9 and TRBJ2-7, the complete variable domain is DSGVTQTPKHLITATGQRVTLRCSPRSGDLSVYWYQQSLDQGLQFLIQYYNGEERAKGNILERFSAQQFPDLHSELNLSSLELGDSALYFCASSVGGGRGYEQYFGPGTRLTVT.

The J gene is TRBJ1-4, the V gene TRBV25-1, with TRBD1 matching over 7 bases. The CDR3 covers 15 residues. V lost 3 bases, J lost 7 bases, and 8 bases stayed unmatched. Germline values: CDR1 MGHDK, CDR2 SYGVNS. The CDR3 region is CASSDTGARGEKLFF. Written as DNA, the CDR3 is TGTGCCAGCAGTGATACAGGGGCCCGGGGTGAAAAACTGTTTTTT.

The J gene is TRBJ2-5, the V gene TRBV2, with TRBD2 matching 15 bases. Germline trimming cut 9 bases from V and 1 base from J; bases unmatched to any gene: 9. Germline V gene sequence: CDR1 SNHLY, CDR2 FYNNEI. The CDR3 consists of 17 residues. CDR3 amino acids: CASSPGLAGGSQETQYF. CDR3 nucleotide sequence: TGTGCCAGTTCACCGGGACTAGCGGGAGGTAGCCAAGAGACCCAGTACTTC.

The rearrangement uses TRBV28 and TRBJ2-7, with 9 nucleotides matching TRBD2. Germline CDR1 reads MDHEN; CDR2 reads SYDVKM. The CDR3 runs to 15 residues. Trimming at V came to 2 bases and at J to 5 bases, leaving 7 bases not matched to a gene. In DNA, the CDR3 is TGTGCCAGCAGTTTACCTAGCGGGATTATAAACGAGCAGTACTTC. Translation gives CASSLPSGIINEQYF.

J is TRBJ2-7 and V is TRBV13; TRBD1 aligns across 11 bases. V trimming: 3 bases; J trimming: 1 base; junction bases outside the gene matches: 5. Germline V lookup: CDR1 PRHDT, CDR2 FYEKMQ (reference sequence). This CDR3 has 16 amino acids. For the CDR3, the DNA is TGTGCCAGCAGCTTGTTCCGGGACAGGGGGTCCTACGAGCAGTACTTC. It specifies CASSLFRDRGSYEQYF.

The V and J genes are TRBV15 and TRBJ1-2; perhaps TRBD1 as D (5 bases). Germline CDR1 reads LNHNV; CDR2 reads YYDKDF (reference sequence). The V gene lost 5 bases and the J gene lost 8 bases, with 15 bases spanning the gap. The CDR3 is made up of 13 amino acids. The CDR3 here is CATSYQGERGYTF. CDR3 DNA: TGTGCCACCAGCTACCAGGGAGAGAGGGGCTACACCTTC.

CDR3 coding DNA: TGTGCCAGCAGTTCAAACACCTTCGGGAGGGCGGCTTTCTTT. Translating gives CASSSNTFGRAAFF. The V gene is TRBV2, the J gene TRBJ1-1; D is uncertain. The length of the CDR3 is 14 residues. Germline V CDR1 and CDR2: SNHLY, FYNNEI. V lost 5 bases and J 11 bases, leaving 21 bases between the germline ends. Filled out from reference TRBV2 and TRBJ1-1, the complete variable domain reads EPEVTQTPSHQVTQMGQEVILRCVPISNHLYFYWYRQILGQKVEFLVSFYNNEISEKSEIFDDQFSVERPDGSNFTLKIRSTKLEDSAMYFCASSSNTFGRAAFFGQGTRLTVV.

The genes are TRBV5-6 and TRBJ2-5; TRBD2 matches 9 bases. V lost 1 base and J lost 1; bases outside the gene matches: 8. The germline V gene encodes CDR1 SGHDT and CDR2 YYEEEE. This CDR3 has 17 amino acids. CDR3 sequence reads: CASSLWGLAEIQETQYF. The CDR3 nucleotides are TGTGCCAGCAGCTTGTGGGGACTAGCAGAAATCCAAGAGACCCAGTACTTC.

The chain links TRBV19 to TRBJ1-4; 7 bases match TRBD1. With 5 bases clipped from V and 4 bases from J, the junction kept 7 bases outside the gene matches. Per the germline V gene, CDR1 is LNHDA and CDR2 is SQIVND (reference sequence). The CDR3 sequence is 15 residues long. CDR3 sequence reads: CASSSNRGGNEKLFF. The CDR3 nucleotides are TGTGCCAGTAGTTCCAACAGGGGTGGTAATGAAAAACTGTTTTTT.

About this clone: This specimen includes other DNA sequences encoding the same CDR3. This chain's CDR3 is CAISESGRGRSEAFF. CDR3 bases: TGTGCCATCAGTGAGTCCGGCAGGGGGCGGTCTGAAGCTTTCTTT. The chain is built from TRBV10-3 and TRBJ1-1; 8 nucleotides agree with TRBD1. There are 15 residues in the CDR3. CDR1 and CDR2 from the germline V gene are ENHRY and SYGVKD. V shed 0 bases and J 6 bases; nucleotides not matched to a gene: 6.